This passage covers 5 T cell receptor beta chains from one sample sequenced in a study of a mutant IDH1 vaccine in newly diagnosed glioma. Documented time point: baseline, week 1 (first vaccination visit). The sample's treatment: pre-vaccination baseline after standard-of-care therapy. This table comes from immunoSEQ multiplex PCR, and its TCRdb copy is limited to in-frame clones, with some not included. The data contain around 30,000 clones, about 80% of them singletons. The starting material was peripheral blood mononuclear cells (PBMCs), obtained from a glioma patient treated with radiotherapy, temozolomide or both. These receptors all stem from a man aged 45-65 years with glioma. Some clones in this sample may be carry-over from other donors' samples.

The V call is TRBV6-1, the J call TRBJ2-1; the D call may be TRBD1 or TRBD2 (5 bases each). CDR1 and CDR2 (germline): MNHNS, SASEGT. CDR3 size: 15 residues. Trimming shortened V by 1 base and J by 9 bases, and 16 bases separated the two germline ends. CDR3 in DNA: TGTGCCAGCAGTGAAGTGCCGGGACCGTATTCTGAGCAGTTCTTC. Protein: CASSEVPGPYSEQFF.

This clone was seen only a few times. This chain joins TRBV29-1 and TRBJ1-1; no firm D call. Germline CDR1 and CDR2: SQVTM and ANQGSEA. The CDR3 consists of 14 residues. V gave up 7 bases and J gave up 5 bases, with 20 bases separating them. The chain's CDR3 is CSAKTGRADTEAFF. DNA for the CDR3: TGCAGCGCCAAGACGGGTCGGGCGGATACTGAAGCTTTCTTT.

The rearrangement joins TRBV5-6 to TRBJ1-1; D gene ambiguous. The CDR3 loop spans 12 amino acids. Germline assignment: CDR1 SGHDT and CDR2 YYEEEE. V shed 4 bases and J shed 4 bases, with 8 bases lying between them. The CDR3 is CASSPAGTEAFF. The DNA for the CDR3 is TGTGCCAGCAGCCCGGCGGGCACTGAAGCTTTCTTT.

This sequence joins TRBV4-3 and TRBJ1-2; D unresolved. Germline V gene sequence: CDR1 LGHNA, CDR2 YSLEER. The CDR3 totals 14 residues. Trimming cost V 0 bases and J 8 bases, with 13 bases left between them. CDR3 in amino acids: CASSQDRQGGGYTF. CDR3 DNA sequence: TGCGCCAGCAGCCAAGACCGTCAAGGTGGCGGCTACACCTTC.

This clone was recorded only once. The V and J genes are TRBV6-5 and TRBJ1-1; 7 bases are shared with TRBD1. V was clipped by 0 bases and J by 2 bases; unmatched bases: 0. Germline assignment: CDR1 MNHEY and CDR2 SVGAGI. This CDR3 has 14 residues. The CDR3 nucleotides are TGTGCCAGCAGTTACTCAGGGGGCAACACTGAAGCTTTCTTT. Its protein product is CASSYSGGNTEAFF.